This T cell receptor (beta chain) came from a study of T cell changes during pregnancy in multiple sclerosis. V lost 2 bases and J lost 5, with 14 bases in between. From germline, CDR1 is GTSNPN and CDR2 SVGIG (reference sequence). The CDR3 loop spans 14 amino acids. The method was immunoSEQ multiplex PCR; TCRdb's version includes in-frame clones alone and lacks a portion of them. The top ten hold around 0.61% of the sample, which has approximately 50,000 clones, roughly 91% seen once. This rearrangement joins TRBV30 to TRBJ2-3, with D perhaps matching TRBD2 (5 bases). This TCR came from a female donor in good health, enrolled as a control in a pregnancy study. The sequenced sample was CD4+ T cells from peripheral blood mononuclear cells, obtained after pregnancy. CDR3 nucleotide sequence: TGTGCCTGGAGTATTGGTCTAGCCGGAGATACGCAGTATTTT. Protein sequence: CAWSIGLAGDTQYF.